The clone carrying this T cell receptor beta chain was observed at least ten times. The antigen is undetermined. Germline and junction disagree at one end, which may indicate a read error. Diagnoses rested on clinical symptoms, serum thyroxine and TRAb, thyroid ultrasound and orbital computed tomography. PBMCs were sourced from 9 to 10 ml fresh peripheral blood. Amplified TCR beta CDR3 regions came from RNA transcripts. Carried out on the TCR CDR3, a first-round RT-PCR used the HTBI primer set. MiXCR was run by TCRdb on the multiplex PCR reads, yielding one entry per CDR3 protein. The sample has hundreds of thousands of distinct CDR3 sequences, less than 30% seen once. The CDR3 runs 18 residues. This specimen belongs to a study of T cells in Graves' hyperthyroidism and ophthalmopathy. Study-wide points: Patients with ophthalmopathy were separated from those with stable hyperthyroidism by a 13 V-J model. Most thyroid-expanded clonotypes above 0.001 were also found in blood.

Sequencing was carried out using blood. This receptor was identified in a middle-aged man with Graves' hyperthyroidism that later progressed to Graves' ophthalmopathy. V gene TRBV12-3 or TRBV12-4 combines with J gene TRBJ2-7, with 7 bases that match TRBD2. In nucleotides, the CDR3 is TGTGCCGGCAGTTTAAGCCCGAGTAGGCGGGAGAGATTCTACGAGCAGTACTTC. Its protein is CAGSLSPSRRERFYEQYF.